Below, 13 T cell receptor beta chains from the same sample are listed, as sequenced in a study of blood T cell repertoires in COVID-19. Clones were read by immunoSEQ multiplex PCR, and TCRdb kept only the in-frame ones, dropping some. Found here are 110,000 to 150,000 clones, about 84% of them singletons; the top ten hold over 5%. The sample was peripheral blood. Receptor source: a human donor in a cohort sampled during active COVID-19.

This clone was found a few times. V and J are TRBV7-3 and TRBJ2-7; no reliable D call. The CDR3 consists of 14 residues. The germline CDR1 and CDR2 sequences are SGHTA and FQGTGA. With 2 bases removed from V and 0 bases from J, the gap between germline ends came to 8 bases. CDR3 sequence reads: CASSLGPSSYEQYF. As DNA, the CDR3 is TGTGCCAGCAGCTTAGGTCCCAGCTCCTACGAGCAGTACTTC.

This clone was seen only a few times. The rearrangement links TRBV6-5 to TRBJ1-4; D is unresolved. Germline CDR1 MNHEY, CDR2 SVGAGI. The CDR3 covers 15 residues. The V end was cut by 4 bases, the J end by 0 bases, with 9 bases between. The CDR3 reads CASSFQAATNEKLFF. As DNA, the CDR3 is TGTGCCAGCAGTTTTCAAGCTGCAACTAATGAAAAACTGTTTTTT.

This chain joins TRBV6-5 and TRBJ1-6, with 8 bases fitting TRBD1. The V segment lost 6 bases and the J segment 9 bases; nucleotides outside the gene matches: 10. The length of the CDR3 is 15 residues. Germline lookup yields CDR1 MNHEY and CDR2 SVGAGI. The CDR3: CASRRDRGSGSPLHF. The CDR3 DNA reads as TGTGCCAGCAGGAGAGACAGGGGAAGCGGTTCACCCCTCCACTTT.

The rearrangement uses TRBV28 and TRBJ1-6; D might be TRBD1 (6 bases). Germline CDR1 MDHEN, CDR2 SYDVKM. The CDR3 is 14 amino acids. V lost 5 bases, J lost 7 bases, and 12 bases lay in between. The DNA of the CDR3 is TGTGCCAGCAGTCCCGCCACAGGGAATTCACCCCTCCACTTT. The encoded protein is CASSPATGNSPLHF.

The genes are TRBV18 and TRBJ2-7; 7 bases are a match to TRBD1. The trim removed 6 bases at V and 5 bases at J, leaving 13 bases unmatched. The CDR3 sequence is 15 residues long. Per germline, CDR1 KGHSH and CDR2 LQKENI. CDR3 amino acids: CASSALGQGVDEQYF. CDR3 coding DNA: TGTGCCAGCTCGGCTCTTGGGCAGGGGGTAGACGAGCAGTACTTC.

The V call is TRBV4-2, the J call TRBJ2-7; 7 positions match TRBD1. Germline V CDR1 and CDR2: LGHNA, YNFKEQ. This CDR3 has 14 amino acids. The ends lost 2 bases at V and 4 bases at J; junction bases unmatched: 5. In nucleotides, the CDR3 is TGTGCCAGCAGCCAACCGGGACAGTCGTACGAGCAGTACTTC. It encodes CASSQPGQSYEQYF.

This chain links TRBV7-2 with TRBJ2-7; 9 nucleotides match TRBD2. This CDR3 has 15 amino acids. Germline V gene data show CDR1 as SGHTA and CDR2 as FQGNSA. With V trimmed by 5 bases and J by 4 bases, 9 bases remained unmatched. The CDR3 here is CASSPRAGGLYEQYF. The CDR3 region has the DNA TGTGCCAGCAGCCCTCGAGCGGGGGGCCTGTACGAGCAGTACTTC.

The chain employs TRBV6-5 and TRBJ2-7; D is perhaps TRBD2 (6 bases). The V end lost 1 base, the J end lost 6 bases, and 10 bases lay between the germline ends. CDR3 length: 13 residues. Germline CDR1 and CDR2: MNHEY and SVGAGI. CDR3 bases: TGTGCCAGCAGTTACTTTGGAGGGCGCGAGCAGTACTTC. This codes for CASSYFGGREQYF.

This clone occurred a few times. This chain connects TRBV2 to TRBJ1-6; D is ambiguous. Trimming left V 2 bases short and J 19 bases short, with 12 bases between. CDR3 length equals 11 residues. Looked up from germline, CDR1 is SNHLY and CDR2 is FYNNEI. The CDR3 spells CASSEYAGLHF. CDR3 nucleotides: TGTGCCAGCAGTGAATATGCAGGCCTGCACTTT.

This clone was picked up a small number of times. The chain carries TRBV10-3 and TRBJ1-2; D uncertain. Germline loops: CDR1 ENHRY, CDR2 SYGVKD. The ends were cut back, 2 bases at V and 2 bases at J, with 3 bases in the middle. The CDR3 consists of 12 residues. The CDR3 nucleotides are TGTGCCATCAGTGAGCCGAACTATGGCTACACCTTC. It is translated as CAISEPNYGYTF.

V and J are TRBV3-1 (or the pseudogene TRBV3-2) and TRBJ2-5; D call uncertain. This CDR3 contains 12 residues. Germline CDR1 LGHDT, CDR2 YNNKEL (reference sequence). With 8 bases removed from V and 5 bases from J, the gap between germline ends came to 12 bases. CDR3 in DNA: TGTGCCAGCCTCAACAGTGGGGAGACCCAGTACTTC. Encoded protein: CASLNSGETQYF.

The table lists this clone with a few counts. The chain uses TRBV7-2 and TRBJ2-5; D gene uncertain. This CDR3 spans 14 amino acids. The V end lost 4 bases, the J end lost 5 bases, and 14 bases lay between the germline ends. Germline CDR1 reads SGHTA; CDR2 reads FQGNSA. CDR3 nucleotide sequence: TGTGCCAGCAGCTCGAGTAGACGAGCGGAGACCCAGTACTTC. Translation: CASSSSRRAETQYF. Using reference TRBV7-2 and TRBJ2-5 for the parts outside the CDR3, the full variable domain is GAGVSQSPSNKVTEKGKDVELRCDPISGHTALYWYRQSLGQGLEFLIYFQGNSAPDKSGLPSDRFSAERTGGSVSTLTIQRTQQEDSAVYLCASSSSRRAETQYFGPGTRLLVL.

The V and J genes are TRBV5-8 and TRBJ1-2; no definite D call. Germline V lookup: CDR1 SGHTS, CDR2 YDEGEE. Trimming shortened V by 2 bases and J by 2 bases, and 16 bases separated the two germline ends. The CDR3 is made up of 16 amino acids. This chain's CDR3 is CASSFVLQTTNYGYTF. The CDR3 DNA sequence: TGTGCCAGCAGCTTCGTCCTACAGACTACCAACTATGGCTACACCTTC.